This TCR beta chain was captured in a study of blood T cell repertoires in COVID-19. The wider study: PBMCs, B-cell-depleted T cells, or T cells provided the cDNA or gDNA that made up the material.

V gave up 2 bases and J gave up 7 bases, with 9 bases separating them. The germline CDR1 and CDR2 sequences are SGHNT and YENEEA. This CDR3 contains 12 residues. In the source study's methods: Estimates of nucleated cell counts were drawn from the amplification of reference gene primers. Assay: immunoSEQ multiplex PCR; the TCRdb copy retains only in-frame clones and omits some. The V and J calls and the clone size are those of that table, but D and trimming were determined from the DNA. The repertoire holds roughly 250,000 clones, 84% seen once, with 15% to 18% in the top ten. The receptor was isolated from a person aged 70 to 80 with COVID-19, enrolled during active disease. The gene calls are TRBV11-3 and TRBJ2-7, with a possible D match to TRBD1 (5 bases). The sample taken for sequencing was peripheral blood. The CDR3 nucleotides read TGTGCCAGCAGCTTATCAACAGGAGAGCAGTACTTC. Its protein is CASSLSTGEQYF.